The clone carrying this T cell receptor (beta chain) is a singleton in its sample. This specimen belongs to a study of cytomegalovirus exposure and HLA in healthy donors. In the PCR, 60 Vbeta and 13 Jbeta primers were used. TCRdb's table, derived via immunoSEQ multiplex PCR, lists solely in-frame clones and lacks some. The data hold about 190,000 clones, with approximately 80% observed a single time. The CDR3 is 15 amino acids. V gave up 1 base and J gave up 9 bases; unmatched junction bases: 7. The V gene's germline CDR1 is LGHNA and CDR2 YSLEER. V and J are TRBV4-3 and TRBJ2-1; 9 bases fit TRBD2. Sequencing used PBMCs. The sequence came from a male donor in good health and CMV-seronegative. DNA for the CDR3: TGCGCCAGCAGCCAAGTGAGGCTAGCGGGGATTGAGCAGTTCTTC. This gives the protein CASSQVRLAGIEQFF.